This entry lists 21 T cell receptor beta chains sequenced from one sample in a study of regulatory T cells in long-lasting Graves disease. Building of the TCR beta libraries involved iRepertoire HTBI primers and Arm-PCR of CDR3 regions. TCRdb processed the multiplex PCR reads anew with MiXCR; each CDR3 protein has one entry. Of 400,000 to 500,000 distinct CDR3 sequences listed, around 17% are singletons. Indicated time point: newly diagnosed GD, antithyroid drugs for less than 3 months. Extracted PBMC RNA gave rise to the TCR library. The sample was also reused in another study, on T cells in Graves' hyperthyroidism and ophthalmopathy.

The sequenced sample was peripheral blood mononuclear cells (PBMCs), obtained at new diagnosis, from a patient treated with antithyroid drugs. The source is a young woman with Graves disease.

This clonotype was detected a few times. This rearrangement joins TRBV28 to TRBJ2-7; 8 bases line up with TRBD2. CDR1 is MDHEN and CDR2 is SYDVKM in the germline V gene. The CDR3 is 16 residues long. Losses at the gene ends were 6 bases for V and 1 base for J; bases not matched to a gene: 11. The CDR3 sequence: CASSNPRGGGSYEQYF. CDR3 in DNA: TGTGCCAGCAGCAATCCTCGGGGCGGGGGGTCCTACGAGCAGTACTTC. The full variable domain, its missing parts supplied by reference TRBV28 and TRBJ2-7, is DVKVTQSSRYLVKRTGEKVFLECVQDMDHENMFWYRQDPGLGLRLIYFSYDVKMKEKGDIPEGYSVSREKKERFSLILESASTNQTSMYLCASSNPRGGGSYEQYFGPGTRLTVT.

This clonotype was observed many times. The chain uses TRBV2 and TRBJ2-1, with 12 positions matching TRBD2. V shed 5 bases and J 7 bases; nucleotides not matched to a gene: 9. The CDR3 has 16 residues. Germline V gene data show CDR1 as SNHLY and CDR2 as FYNNEI. CDR3 sequence (DNA): TGTGCCAGCAGTAGATCTAGCGGGAGGGCAATTAATGAGCAGTTCTTC. Translation: CASSRSSGRAINEQFF.

Concerning this clonotype: The CDR3 does not end in the conserved phenylalanine or tryptophan, so this is likely a read error. The V call is TRBV7-6, the J call TRBJ1-1; the match to TRBD1 covers 11 bases. Germline V gives CDR1 SGHVS, CDR2 FNYEAQ. The CDR3 covers 16 residues. J gave up 2 bases and V 2 bases, and 4 bases lay outside the gene matches. CDR3 residues: CASSLLGQGANTEAFS. Here the CDR3 DNA reads TGTGCCAGCAGCTTACTCGGACAGGGGGCAAACACTGAAGCTTTCTCT.

This clonotype has at least ten counts. V and J are TRBV4-3 and TRBJ2-7; D call uncertain. The V gene's germline CDR1 is LGHNA and CDR2 YSLEER. The V and J ends lost 0 bases and 4 bases respectively, with 13 bases between them. The CDR3 is 15 residues long. CDR3 region: CASSQDSGSYYEQYF. CDR3 nucleotides: TGCGCCAGCAGCCAAGATTCGGGCAGCTATTACGAGCAGTACTTC.

This clonotype was observed at least ten times. The V gene is TRBV6-1, the J gene TRBJ1-5, with TRBD1 matching 8 bases. V lost 4 bases, J lost 3 bases, and 5 bases stayed unmatched. The length of the CDR3 is 15 residues. CDR1 is MNHNS, CDR2 SASEGT, per germline. CDR3 loop: CASSGGTGSNQPQHF. DNA of the CDR3: TGTGCCAGCAGTGGCGGGACAGGCTCCAATCAGCCCCAGCATTTT.

This clonotype was counted only a few times. The chain combines TRBV15 with TRBJ1-2, with D possibly being TRBD1 (6 bases). Germline V gene lookup returns CDR1 LNHNV and CDR2 YYDKDF (reference sequence). Trimming removed 5 bases at V and 6 bases at J, with 19 bases between. The CDR3 length is 15 residues. The CDR3 protein is CATSFRAPTGNGYTF. CDR3 nucleotide sequence: TGTGCCACCAGCTTCCGTGCCCCTACAGGGAATGGCTACACCTTC.

The gene calls are TRBV27 and TRBJ2-2; D uncertain. The CDR3 loop spans 16 amino acids. Germline-derived CDR1 and CDR2 are MNHEY and SMNVEV (reference sequence). Trimming removed 2 bases at V and 4 bases at J, with 14 bases between. CDR3 DNA: TGTGCCAGCAGTTTACGGCAGGAGCGAGGCACCGGGGAGCTGTTTTTT. As protein: CASSLRQERGTGELFF.

This clonotype was recorded many times. The V and J genes are TRBV30 and TRBJ2-3, with D unresolved. The CDR3 runs 13 residues. V was cut by 2 bases and J by 1 base, with 7 bases left in between. From germline, CDR1 is GTSNPN and CDR2 SVGIG (reference sequence). The CDR3: CAWSIKGTDTQYF. The CDR3 DNA reads as TGTGCCTGGAGTATCAAAGGCACAGATACGCAGTATTTT.

To note about this clonotype: Since a much larger clone is just one base distant, this may be a read error. V usage is TRBV7-2 and J usage is TRBJ2-1; TRBD1 matches 9 bases. Matching the DNA end better, TRBJ2-7 makes the J call doubtful. Germline values: CDR1 SGHTA, CDR2 FQGNSA. The CDR3 sequence is 15 residues long. CDR3 nucleotides: TGTGCCAGCAGCTCGGACAGGGGTGCTTACAATGAGCAGTACTTC. It translates to CASSSDRGAYNEQYF.

The chain has TRBV15 and TRBJ2-2, with a weak D call TRBD1 (6 bases). The germline CDR1 and CDR2 sequences are LNHNV and YYDKDF (reference sequence). The CDR3 is 13 amino acids. Trimming pared 0 bases from V and 10 bases from J, leaving 9 bases between. Here the CDR3 DNA reads TGTGCCACCAGCAGAGAAAGGGGACAGGAGCTGTTTTTT. It specifies CATSRERGQELFF. Full variable domain (missing parts from reference TRBV15 and TRBJ2-2): DAMVIQNPRYQVTQFGKPVTLSCSQTLNHNVMYWYQQKSSQAPKLLFHYYDKDFNNEADTPDNFQSRRPNTSFCFLDIRSPGLGDTAMYLCATSRERGQELFFGEGSRLTVL.

This clonotype showed up many times. V and J are TRBV2 and TRBJ2-3; 8 bases match TRBD2. Germline V gene lookup returns CDR1 SNHLY and CDR2 FYNNEI. J lost 1 base, V lost 8 bases, and 14 bases had no gene match. CDR3 length equals 17 residues. The CDR3, as DNA: TGTGCCAGCGGGGCGGGAGGACGTACGTCACGCACAGATACGCAGTATTTT. Translation: CASGAGGRTSRTDTQYF.

This clonotype was counted between two and nine times. The rearrangement uses TRBV6-1 and TRBJ1-2; TRBD1 might be the D (6 bases). Trimming removed 3 bases at V and 0 bases at J, with 11 bases between. Germline lookup yields CDR1 MNHNS and CDR2 SASEGT. This CDR3 spans 15 amino acids. The DNA for the CDR3 is TGTGCCAGCAGTGATCGGACAGAGGCTAACTATGGCTACACCTTC. Protein product: CASSDRTEANYGYTF.

This clonotype was counted many times. The chain has TRBV20-1 and TRBJ2-3; D uncertain. The ends were cut back, 0 bases at V and 14 bases at J, with 9 bases in the middle. This CDR3 is built from 10 residues. Per germline, CDR1 DFQATT and CDR2 SNEGSKA (reference sequence). CDR3: CSARDHGLYF. Here the CDR3 DNA reads TGCAGTGCTAGAGATCACGGCTTGTATTTT.

The sample holds many counts of this clonotype. The V call is TRBV7-9, the J call TRBJ2-7; 8 positions match TRBD1. The V segment lost 5 bases and the J segment 2 bases; nucleotides outside the gene matches: 8. The CDR3 covers 15 residues. Germline values: CDR1 SEHNR, CDR2 FQNEAQ (reference sequence). CDR3 amino acids: CASSPRTGLPYEQYF. Here the CDR3 DNA reads TGTGCCAGCAGCCCAAGGACAGGGCTTCCCTACGAGCAGTACTTC.

This clonotype was counted many times. This chain joins TRBV28 and TRBJ2-4; no definite D call. The V end lost 5 bases, the J end lost 2 bases, and 10 bases lay between the germline ends. Germline V gene data show CDR1 as MDHEN and CDR2 as SYDVKM. The CDR3 consists of 14 residues. The CDR3 bases are TGTGCCAGCAGTGGCCTTGGCTCCAAAAACATTCAGTACTTC. Translated: CASSGLGSKNIQYF. Based on the CDR3 plus reference TRBV28 and TRBJ2-4, the full variable domain is DVKVTQSSRYLVKRTGEKVFLECVQDMDHENMFWYRQDPGLGLRLIYFSYDVKMKEKGDIPEGYSVSREKKERFSLILESASTNQTSMYLCASSGLGSKNIQYFGAGTRLSVL.

This clonotype occurred many times. The V call is TRBV20-1, the J call TRBJ1-1; possibly TRBD1 for D (6 bases). V was cut by 2 bases and J by 4 bases, with 14 bases left in between. This CDR3 region has 14 residues. Per the germline V gene, CDR1 is DFQATT and CDR2 is SNEGSKA (reference sequence). CDR3 nucleotide sequence: TGCAGTGCTAGACGCACGGGGGCCGGCACTGAAGCTTTCTTT. It yields the protein CSARRTGAGTEAFF.

In its sample, this clonotype was seen many times. V and J are TRBV28 and TRBJ2-1; D gene unclear. Per the germline V gene, CDR1 is MDHEN and CDR2 is SYDVKM. The V and J ends lost 6 bases and 4 bases respectively, with 10 bases between them. There are 13 residues in the CDR3. CDR3 residues: CASRLDGYNEQFF. CDR3 sequence (DNA): TGTGCCAGCAGACTGGACGGTTACAATGAGCAGTTCTTC.

This clonotype was observed a few times. This sequence joins TRBV30 and TRBJ1-3; D ambiguous. The CDR3 sequence is 15 residues long. V was cut by 2 bases and J by 0 bases, with 11 bases left in between. Germline CDR1 GTSNPN, CDR2 SVGIG (reference sequence). For the CDR3, the DNA is TGTGCCTGGAGTTGGCGGTCTTACTCTGGAAACACCATATATTTT. This encodes CAWSWRSYSGNTIYF. Drawing the rest from reference TRBV30 and TRBJ1-3, the complete variable domain is SQTIHQWPATLVQPVGSPLSLECTVEGTSNPNLYWYRQAAGRGLQLLFYSVGIGQISSEVPQNLSASRPQDRQFILSSKKLLLSDSGFYLCAWSWRSYSGNTIYFGEGSWLTVV.

At least ten counts were recorded for this clonotype. The genes are TRBV7-2 and TRBJ2-7; TRBD2 matches 9 bases. Germline CDR1 SGHTA, CDR2 FQGNSA. This CDR3 is 14 amino acids long. Trimming at V came to 5 bases and at J to 7 bases, leaving 9 bases not matched to a gene. This CDR3 reads CASSRIAGAREQYF. The CDR3 DNA reads TGTGCCAGCAGCCGAATAGCGGGAGCACGAGAGCAGTACTTC.

There are many counts of this clonotype. J is TRBJ1-1 and V is TRBV27, with D unresolved. This CDR3 has 13 residues. The germline CDR1 and CDR2 sequences are MNHEY and SMNVEV (reference sequence). V lost 8 bases and J 1 base, leaving 11 bases between the germline ends. This chain's CDR3 is CASHNRENTEAFF. The CDR3 nucleotides are TGTGCCAGCCATAACAGAGAGAACACTGAAGCTTTCTTT.

This chain connects TRBV6-1 to TRBJ1-2; TRBD1 matches 9 bases. The CDR3 is 15 residues long. Germline V gene lookup returns CDR1 MNHNS and CDR2 SASEGT. V was pared by 6 bases and J by 3 bases, with 8 bases of the junction left unmatched. This chain's CDR3 is CASRPTGGLHYGYTF. The CDR3 nucleotides are TGTGCCAGCAGGCCAACAGGGGGCCTTCACTATGGCTACACCTTC.